Below, 2 T cell receptor beta chains from the same sample are listed, as sequenced in a study of blood T cell repertoires in COVID-19. This table comes from immunoSEQ multiplex PCR, and its TCRdb copy is limited to in-frame clones, with some not included. The sample consists of about half a million clones, about 91% of them appearing once. The sequencing input was peripheral blood. These receptors came from a man aged 18 to 29 with COVID-19, enrolled during active disease.

This chain uses TRBV9 with TRBJ2-3; TRBD2 matches 9 bases. Germline loops: CDR1 SGDLS, CDR2 YYNGEE. J was trimmed by 6 bases and V by 0 bases; bases with no gene match: 8. There are 16 residues in the CDR3. For the CDR3, the DNA is TGTGCCAGCAGCGTAGTTGGTAGCGGGAGTGTTGATACGCAGTATTTT. Its translation: CASSVVGSGSVDTQYF.

The chain is built from TRBV7-9 and TRBJ2-1; 13 bases fit TRBD2. This CDR3 comprises 18 residues. The ends lost 2 bases at V and 10 bases at J; junction bases unmatched: 14. The germline V gene has CDR1 SEHNR and CDR2 FQNEAQ (reference sequence). CDR3 nucleotides: TGTGCCAGCAGCTTAAGCCGTTTAGGGACTAGCGGGGTGAGGGAGCAGTTCTTC. Its translation: CASSLSRLGTSGVREQFF.